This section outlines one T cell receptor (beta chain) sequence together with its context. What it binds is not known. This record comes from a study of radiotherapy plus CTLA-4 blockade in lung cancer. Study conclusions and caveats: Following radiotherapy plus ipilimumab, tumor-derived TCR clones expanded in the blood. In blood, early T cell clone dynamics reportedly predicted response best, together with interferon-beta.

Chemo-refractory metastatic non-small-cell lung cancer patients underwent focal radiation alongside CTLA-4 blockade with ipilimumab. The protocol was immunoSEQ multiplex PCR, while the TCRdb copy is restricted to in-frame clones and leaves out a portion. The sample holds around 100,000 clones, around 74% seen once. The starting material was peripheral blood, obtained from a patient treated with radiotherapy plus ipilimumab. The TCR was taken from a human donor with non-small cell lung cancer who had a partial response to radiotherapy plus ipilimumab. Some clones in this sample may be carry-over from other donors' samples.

CDR3 sequence: CASSQSGPDRGRGETQYF. CDR3 DNA sequence: TGCGCCAGCAGTCAATCGGGGCCGGACAGGGGGCGGGGAGAGACCCAGTACTTC. The chain is built from TRBV23-1 and TRBJ2-5, with 11 bases identical to TRBD1. TRBV23-1 falls under the ORF class, with uncertain function. V shed 0 bases and J 4 bases; nucleotides not matched to a gene: 10. The CDR3 is 18 amino acids.